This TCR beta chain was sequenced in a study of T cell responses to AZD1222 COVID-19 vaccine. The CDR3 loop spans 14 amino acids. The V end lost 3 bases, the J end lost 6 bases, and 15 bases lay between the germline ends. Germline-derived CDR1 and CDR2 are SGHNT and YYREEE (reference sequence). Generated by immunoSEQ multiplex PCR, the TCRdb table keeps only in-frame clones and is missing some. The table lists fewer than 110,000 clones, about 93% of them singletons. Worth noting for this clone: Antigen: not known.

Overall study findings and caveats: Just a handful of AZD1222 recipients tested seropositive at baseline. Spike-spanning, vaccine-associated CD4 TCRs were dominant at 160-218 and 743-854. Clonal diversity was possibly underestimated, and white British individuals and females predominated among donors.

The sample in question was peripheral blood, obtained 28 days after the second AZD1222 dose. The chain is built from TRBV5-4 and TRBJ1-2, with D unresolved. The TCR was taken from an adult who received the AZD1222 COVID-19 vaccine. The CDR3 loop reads CASSSYAVGDGYTF. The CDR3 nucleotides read TGTGCCAGCAGCTCCTACGCGGTGGGAGATGGCTACACCTTC.